This TCR beta chain was captured by sequencing in a study of blood T cell repertoires in COVID-19. Study context: Whether acute or convalescent, the COVID-19 samples came from the United States, Italy and Spain. Sample material is recorded as cDNA or gDNA derived from T cells, B-cell-depleted T cells, or PBMCs.

The CDR3 is made up of 13 amino acids. Germline values: CDR1 SGHRS, CDR2 YFSETQ. In the authors' workflow: How many nucleated cells were present was estimated from reference gene primer amplification. Sequencing used immunoSEQ multiplex PCR; TCRdb keeps in-frame clones, though not all of them. The D gene and trimming were derived from the DNA, and the V and J assignments and clone size from that table. This sample has fewer than 450,000 clones, with approximately 90% found just once. In regard to this clone: Its ends do not fully match the called genes, so a read error is possible.

V is TRBV5-1 and J is TRBJ2-1; a weak D match, TRBD2 (5 bases). Sequencing input: peripheral blood. This receptor was taken from a woman aged 18-35 years who had recovered from COVID-19. The CDR3: CASSLASRSVVIF. The CDR3 bases are TGCGCCAGCAGCTTGGCCTCCCGTAGCGTGGTTATCTTC.